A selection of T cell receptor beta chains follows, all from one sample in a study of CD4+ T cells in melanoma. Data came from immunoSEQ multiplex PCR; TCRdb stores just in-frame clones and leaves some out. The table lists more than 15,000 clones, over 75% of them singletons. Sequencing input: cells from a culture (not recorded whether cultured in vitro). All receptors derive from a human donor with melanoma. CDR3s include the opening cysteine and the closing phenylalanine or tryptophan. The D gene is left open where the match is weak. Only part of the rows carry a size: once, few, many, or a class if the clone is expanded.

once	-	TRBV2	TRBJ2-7	TGTGCCAGCAGTGTCTCTGAGGGGGTCGAGCAGTACTTC	CASSVSEGVEQYF
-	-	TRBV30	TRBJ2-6	TGTGCCTGGAGGAGGGTCCGGACCTCTGGGGCCAACGTCCTGACTTTC	CAWRRVRTSGANVLTF
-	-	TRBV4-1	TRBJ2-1	TGCGCCAGCAGCCACAAGGGCCTGGGGGGAAGCTCCTACAATGAGCAGTTCTTC	CASSHKGLGGSSYNEQFF
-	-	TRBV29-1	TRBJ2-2	TGCAGCGCCTTACGGGACACAAATACCGGGGAGCTGTTTTTT	CSALRDTNTGELFF
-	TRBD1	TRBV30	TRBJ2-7	TGTGCCTGGAGTGTACCGGGACAGAGTCATGGGGAGCAGTACTTC	CAWSVPGQSHGEQYF
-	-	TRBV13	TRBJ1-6	TGTGCCAGCAGCCCCAATCGGGGGGCGTCTAATTCACCCCTCCACTTT	CASSPNRGASNSPLHF
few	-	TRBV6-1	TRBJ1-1	TGTGCCAGCAGGATGGGAGGCACTGAAGCTTTCTTT	CASRMGGTEAFF
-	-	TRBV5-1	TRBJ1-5	TGCGCCAGCAGCTTGGTTGGCCGGACAGCAAATCAGCCCCAGCATTTT	CASSLVGRTANQPQHF
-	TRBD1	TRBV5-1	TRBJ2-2	TGCGCCAGCAGCGAGGGACAGGTCGCCGGGGAGCTGTTTTTT	CASSEGQVAGELFF
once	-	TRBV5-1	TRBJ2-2	TGCGCCAGCCCCCCCGGGGAGCTGTTTTTT	CASPPGELFF
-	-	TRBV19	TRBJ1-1	TGTGCCAGTAGTAGAGGACACTCGGGAGGGCCGAACACTGAAGCTTTCTTT	CASSRGHSGGPNTEAFF
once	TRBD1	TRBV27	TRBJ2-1	TGTGCCAGCAGTCCCATACAGGGGCATGAGCAGTTCTTC	CASSPIQGHEQFF
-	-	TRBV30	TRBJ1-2	TGTGCCTGGAGTAAGTTAGGGATCTATGGCTACACCTTC	CAWSKLGIYGYTF
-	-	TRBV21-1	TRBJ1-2	TGTGCCAGCAGCGAAACACTAAACTATGGCTACACCTTC	CASSETLNYGYTF
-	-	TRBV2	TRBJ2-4	TGTGCCAGCAGTGGAAGCTGGGGGTGGTACGGAAACATTCAGTACTTC	CASSGSWGWYGNIQYF